The clone carrying this TCR beta chain occurred many times. What it recognizes is unknown. This specimen comes from a study of identical twins. Study observations and caveats: The degree of excess twin sharing was weaker in beta out-of-frame sequences.

The CDR3 totals 14 residues. V lost 0 bases, J lost 3 bases, and 7 bases lay in between. Germline CDR1 MGHRA, CDR2 YSYEKL. Template switching added a universal primer binding site, and final cDNA carried unique molecular identifiers. TCRdb re-called the 5' RACE reads through MiXCR, storing one row per CDR3 protein. The sample has around 490,000 distinct CDR3 sequences, approximately 14% seen once. Separately, the same data were catalogued under a study of yellow fever vaccine responses in identical twins.

Sample: CD4+ T cells sorted from blood. This receptor was identified in a woman in her late teens or twenties in good health. The chain links TRBV4-1 to TRBJ2-3; a weak D match, TRBD1 (5 bases). The CDR3 nucleotides read TGCGCCAGCAGCCAAGAACAGGAGACAGATACGCAGTATTTT. This gives the protein CASSQEQETDTQYF.